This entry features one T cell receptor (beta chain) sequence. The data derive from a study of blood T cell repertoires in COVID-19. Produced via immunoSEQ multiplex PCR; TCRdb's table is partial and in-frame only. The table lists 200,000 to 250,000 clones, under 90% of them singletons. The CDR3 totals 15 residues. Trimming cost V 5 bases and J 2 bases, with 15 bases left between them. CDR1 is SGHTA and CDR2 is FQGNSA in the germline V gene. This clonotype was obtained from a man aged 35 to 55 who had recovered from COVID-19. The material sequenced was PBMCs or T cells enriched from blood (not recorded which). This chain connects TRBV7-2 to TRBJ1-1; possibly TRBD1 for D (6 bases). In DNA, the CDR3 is TGTGCCAGCAGCCCACGACAGGCGGTAAACACTGAAGCTTTCTTT. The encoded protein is CASSPRQAVNTEAFF. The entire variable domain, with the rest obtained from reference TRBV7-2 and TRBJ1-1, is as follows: GAGVSQSPSNKVTEKGKDVELRCDPISGHTALYWYRQSLGQGLEFLIYFQGNSAPDKSGLPSDRFSAERTGGSVSTLTIQRTQQEDSAVYLCASSPRQAVNTEAFFGQGTRLTVV.